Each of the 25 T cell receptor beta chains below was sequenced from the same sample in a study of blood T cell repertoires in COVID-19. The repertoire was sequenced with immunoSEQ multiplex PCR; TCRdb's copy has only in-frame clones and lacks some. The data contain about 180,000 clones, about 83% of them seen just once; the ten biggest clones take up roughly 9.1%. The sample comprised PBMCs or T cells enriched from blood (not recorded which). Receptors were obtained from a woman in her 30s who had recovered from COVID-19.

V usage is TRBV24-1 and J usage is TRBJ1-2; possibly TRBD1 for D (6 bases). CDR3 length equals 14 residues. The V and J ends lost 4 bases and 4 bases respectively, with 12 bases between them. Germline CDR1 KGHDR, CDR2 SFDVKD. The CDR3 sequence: CATSDGQPSYGYTF. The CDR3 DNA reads TGTGCCACCAGTGACGGACAGCCGAGCTATGGCTACACCTTC.

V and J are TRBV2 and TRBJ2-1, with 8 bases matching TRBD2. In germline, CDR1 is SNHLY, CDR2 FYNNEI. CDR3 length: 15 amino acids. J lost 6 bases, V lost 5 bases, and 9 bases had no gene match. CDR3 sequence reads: CASSLTGLESNEQFF. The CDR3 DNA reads TGTGCCAGCAGTCTAACGGGACTAGAATCCAATGAGCAGTTCTTC.

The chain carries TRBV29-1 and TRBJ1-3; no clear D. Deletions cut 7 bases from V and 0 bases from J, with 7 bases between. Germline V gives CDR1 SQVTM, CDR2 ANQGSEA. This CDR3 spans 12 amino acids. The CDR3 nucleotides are TGCAGCGCCAGGAACTCTGGAAACACCATATATTTT. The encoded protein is CSARNSGNTIYF.

The CDR3 nucleotides read TGTGCCAGCAGCTCCCTCCAGGGCCGGCACAATGAGCAGTTCTTC. Translating it yields CASSSLQGRHNEQFF. The rearrangement uses TRBV5-6 and TRBJ2-1, with D possibly being TRBD1 (5 bases). This CDR3 is built from 15 residues. Germline V gives CDR1 SGHDT, CDR2 YYEEEE. Deletions cut 3 bases from V and 5 bases from J, with 15 bases between.

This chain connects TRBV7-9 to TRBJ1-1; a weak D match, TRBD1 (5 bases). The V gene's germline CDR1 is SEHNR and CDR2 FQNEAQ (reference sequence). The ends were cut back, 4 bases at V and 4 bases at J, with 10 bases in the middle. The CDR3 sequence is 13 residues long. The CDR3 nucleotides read TGTGCCAGCAGCTACGAGGACATCACTGAAGCTTTCTTT. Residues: CASSYEDITEAFF.

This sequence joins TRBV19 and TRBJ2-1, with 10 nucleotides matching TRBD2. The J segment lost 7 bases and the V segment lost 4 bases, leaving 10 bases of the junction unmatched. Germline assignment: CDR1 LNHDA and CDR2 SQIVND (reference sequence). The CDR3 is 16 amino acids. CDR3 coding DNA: TGTGCCAGTAGTACCCAAGCGGGAGGGGCCCCTAATGAGCAGTTCTTC. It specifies CASSTQAGGAPNEQFF.

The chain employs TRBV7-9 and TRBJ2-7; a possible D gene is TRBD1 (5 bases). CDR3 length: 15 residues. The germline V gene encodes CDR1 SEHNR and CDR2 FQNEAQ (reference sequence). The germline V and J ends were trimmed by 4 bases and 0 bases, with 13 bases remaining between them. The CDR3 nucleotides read TGTGCCAGCAGCTCCGGACAATCAAGCTCCTACGAGCAGTACTTC. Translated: CASSSGQSSSYEQYF.

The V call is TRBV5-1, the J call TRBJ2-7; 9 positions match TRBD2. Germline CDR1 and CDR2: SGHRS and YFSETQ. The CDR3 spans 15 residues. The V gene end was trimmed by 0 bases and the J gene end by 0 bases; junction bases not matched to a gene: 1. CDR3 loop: CASSLGTSASYEQYF. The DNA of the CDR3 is TGCGCCAGCAGCTTGGGGACTAGCGCCTCCTACGAGCAGTACTTC.

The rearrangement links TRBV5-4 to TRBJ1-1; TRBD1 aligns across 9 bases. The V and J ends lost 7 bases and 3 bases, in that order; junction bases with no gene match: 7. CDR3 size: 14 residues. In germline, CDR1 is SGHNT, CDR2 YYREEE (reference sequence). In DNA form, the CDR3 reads TGTGCCAGCTCGATACAGGGGGCCTACACTGAAGCTTTCTTT. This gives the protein CASSIQGAYTEAFF.

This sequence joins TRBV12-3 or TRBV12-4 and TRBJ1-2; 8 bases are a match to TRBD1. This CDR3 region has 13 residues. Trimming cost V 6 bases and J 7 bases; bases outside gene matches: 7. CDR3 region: CASRLQGVGGYTF. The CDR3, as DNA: TGTGCCAGCAGGTTACAGGGGGTTGGTGGCTACACCTTC.

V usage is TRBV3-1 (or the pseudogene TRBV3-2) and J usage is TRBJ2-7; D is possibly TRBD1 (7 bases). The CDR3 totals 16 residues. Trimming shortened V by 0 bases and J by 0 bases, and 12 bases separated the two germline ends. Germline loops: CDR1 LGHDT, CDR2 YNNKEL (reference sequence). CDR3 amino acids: CASSQEGGTVSYEQYF. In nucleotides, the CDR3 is TGTGCCAGCAGCCAAGAAGGCGGGACAGTCTCCTACGAGCAGTACTTC.

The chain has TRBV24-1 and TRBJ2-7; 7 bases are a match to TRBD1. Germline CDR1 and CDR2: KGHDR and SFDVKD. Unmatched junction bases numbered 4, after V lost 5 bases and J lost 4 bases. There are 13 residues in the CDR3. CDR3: CATSASGGYEQYF. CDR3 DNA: TGTGCCACCAGTGCCTCAGGGGGATACGAGCAGTACTTC.

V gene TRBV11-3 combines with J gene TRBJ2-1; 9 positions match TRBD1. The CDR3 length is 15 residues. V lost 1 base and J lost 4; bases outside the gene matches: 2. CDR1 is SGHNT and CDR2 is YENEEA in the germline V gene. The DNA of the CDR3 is TGTGCCAGCAGCTTAGGAGGACAGGGGTACAATGAGCAGTTCTTC. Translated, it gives CASSLGGQGYNEQFF.

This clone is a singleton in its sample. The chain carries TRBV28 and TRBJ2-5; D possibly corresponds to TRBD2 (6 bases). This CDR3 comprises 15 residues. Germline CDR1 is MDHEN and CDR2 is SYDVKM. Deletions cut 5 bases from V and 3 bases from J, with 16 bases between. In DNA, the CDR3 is TGTGCCAGCAGTAAGGGACTCACGGAGAAAGAGACCCAGTACTTC. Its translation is CASSKGLTEKETQYF.

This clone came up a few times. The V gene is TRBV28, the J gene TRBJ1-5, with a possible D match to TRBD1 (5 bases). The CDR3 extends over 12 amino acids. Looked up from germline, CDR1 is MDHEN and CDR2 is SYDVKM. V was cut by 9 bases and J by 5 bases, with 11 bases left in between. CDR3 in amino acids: CASGPGDQPQHF. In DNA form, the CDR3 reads TGTGCCAGTGGGCCGGGGGATCAGCCCCAGCATTTT.

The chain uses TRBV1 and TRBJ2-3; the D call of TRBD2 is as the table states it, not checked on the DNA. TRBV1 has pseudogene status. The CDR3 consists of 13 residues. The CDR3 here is CTTTRGLRYTQYF. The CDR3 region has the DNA TGCACCACCACCCGCGGATTAAGATATACGCAGTATTTT.

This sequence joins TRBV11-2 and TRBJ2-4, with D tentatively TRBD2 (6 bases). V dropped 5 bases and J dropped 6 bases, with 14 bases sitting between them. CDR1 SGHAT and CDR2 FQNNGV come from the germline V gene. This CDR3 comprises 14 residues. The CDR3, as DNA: TGTGCCAGCAGCCCTGTGAGGGGAGGAAACATTCAGTACTTC. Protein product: CASSPVRGGNIQYF. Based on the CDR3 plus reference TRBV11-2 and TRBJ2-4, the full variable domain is EAGVAQSPRYKIIEKRQSVAFWCNPISGHATLYWYQQILGQGPKLLIQFQNNGVVDDSQLPKDRFSAERLKGVDSTLKIQPAKLEDSAVYLCASSPVRGGNIQYFGAGTRLSVL.

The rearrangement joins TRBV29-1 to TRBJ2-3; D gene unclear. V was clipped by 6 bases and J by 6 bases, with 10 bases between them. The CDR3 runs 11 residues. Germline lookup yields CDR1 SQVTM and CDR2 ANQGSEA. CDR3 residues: CSVSTRDTQYF. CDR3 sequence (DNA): TGCAGCGTGTCAACGAGGGATACGCAGTATTTT.

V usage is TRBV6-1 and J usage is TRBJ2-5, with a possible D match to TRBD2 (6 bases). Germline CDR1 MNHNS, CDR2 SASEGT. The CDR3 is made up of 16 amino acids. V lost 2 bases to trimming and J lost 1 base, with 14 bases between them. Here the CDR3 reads CASSELARMGQETQYF. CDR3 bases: TGTGCCAGCAGTGAACTAGCGAGGATGGGCCAAGAGACCCAGTACTTC.

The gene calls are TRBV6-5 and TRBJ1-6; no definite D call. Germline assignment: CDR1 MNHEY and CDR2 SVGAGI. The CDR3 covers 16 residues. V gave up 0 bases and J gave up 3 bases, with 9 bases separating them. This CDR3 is CASSYSGGFYNSPLHF. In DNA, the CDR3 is TGTGCCAGCAGTTACTCTGGCGGATTCTATAATTCACCCCTCCACTTT.

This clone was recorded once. DNA of the CDR3: TGTGCCAGCAGCTCCCTAGGAAGAAGATTAGAGACCCAGTACTTC. Protein: CASSSLGRRLETQYF. The chain combines TRBV11-2 with TRBJ2-5; no firm D call. The CDR3 consists of 15 residues. Trimming took 4 bases from V and 4 from J, leaving 16 bases between them. Germline V CDR1 and CDR2: SGHAT, FQNNGV.

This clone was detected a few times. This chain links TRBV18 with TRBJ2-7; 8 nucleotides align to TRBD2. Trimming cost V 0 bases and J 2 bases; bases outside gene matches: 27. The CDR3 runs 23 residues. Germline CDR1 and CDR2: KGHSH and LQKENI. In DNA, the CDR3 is TGTGCCAGCTCACCACCGTGGGGAACTCGGAAACTAGCGGCAACTACAAACCCCTACGAGCAGTACTTC. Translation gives CASSPPWGTRKLAATTNPYEQYF.

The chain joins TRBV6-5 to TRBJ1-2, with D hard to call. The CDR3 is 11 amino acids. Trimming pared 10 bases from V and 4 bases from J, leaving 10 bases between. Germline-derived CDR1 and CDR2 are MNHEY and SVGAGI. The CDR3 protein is CATSQVYGYTF. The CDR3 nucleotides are TGTGCCACATCCCAGGTCTATGGCTACACCTTC.

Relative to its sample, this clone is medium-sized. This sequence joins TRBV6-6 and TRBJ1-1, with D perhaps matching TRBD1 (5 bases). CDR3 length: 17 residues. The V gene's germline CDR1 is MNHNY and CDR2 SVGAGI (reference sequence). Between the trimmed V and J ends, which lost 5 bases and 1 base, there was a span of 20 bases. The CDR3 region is CASSRGAGTWENTEAFF. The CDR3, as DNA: TGTGCCAGCAGTCGAGGGGCGGGAACCTGGGAGAACACTGAAGCTTTCTTT.

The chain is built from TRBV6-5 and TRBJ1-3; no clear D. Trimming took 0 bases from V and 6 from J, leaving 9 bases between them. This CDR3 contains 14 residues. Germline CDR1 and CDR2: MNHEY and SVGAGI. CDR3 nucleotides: TGTGCCAGCAGTTACTCGATTCAGATAAACACCATATATTTT. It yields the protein CASSYSIQINTIYF.